The text below deals with one T cell receptor beta chain. The same CDR3 can be traced to other DNA sequences in this sample. This sample stems from a study of shared clonotypes between healthy human individuals. Study context: Donor ages ranged 18 to 49 years: a couple of women, a few men.

It was CD45RO-negative cells, positively selected for CCR7, that made up naive CD8 cells, with terminally differentiated effector memory CD45RA+ cells excluded. Assay used: immunoSEQ multiplex PCR; TCRdb lists only in-frame clones, some missing. The sample holds about 750,000 clones; 90% to 95% are singletons and the top ten take nearly 25%. Deletions cut 0 bases from V and 3 bases from J, with 4 bases between. The germline CDR1 and CDR2 sequences are SGHTA and FQGNSA. The CDR3 sequence is 13 residues long. The specimen sequenced was naive CD8+ T cells sorted from blood. This receptor was obtained from a man aged 25 to 40 in good health. The chain uses TRBV7-2 and TRBJ2-3; D uncertain. CDR3 region: CASSLAPTDTQYF. As DNA, the CDR3 is TGTGCCAGCAGCTTAGCGCCTACAGATACGCAGTATTTT.